The rows below give T cell receptor beta chains drawn from one sample of a study of blood T cell repertoires in COVID-19. Data came from immunoSEQ multiplex PCR; TCRdb stores just in-frame clones and leaves some out. The table has about 190,000 clones, almost 85% seen once. The sample consisted of peripheral blood. Receptors were obtained from a woman aged 70-85 years with active or convalescent COVID-19. Both conserved end residues are part of each CDR3. The order of the fields is clone size, J gene, V gene, D gene, CDR3 DNA, CDR3 protein. D genes are given only for firm matches. The size of a clone is reported for some rows only, either as once, few or many, or as a class for expanded clones.

>NA|TRBJ2-5|TRBV5-4|NA
TGTGCCAGCAGCTTGGCTGGTCAGGGAGGAGAGACCCAGTACTTC
CASSLAGQGGETQYF
>NA|TRBJ1-6|TRBV3-1/TRBV3-2|TRBD1
TGTGCCAGCAGCCATCTGACAGGGAGCGAGTCACCCCTCCACTTT
CASSHLTGSESPLHF
>NA|TRBJ1-2|TRBV7-9|TRBD1
TGTGCCAGCAGCTTCGGACAGGGAGATGGCTACACCTTC
CASSFGQGDGYTF
>once|TRBJ1-1|TRBV14|NA
TGTGCCAGCAGCCAAGATCTGGTGAGGAGGACTGAAGCTTTCTTT
CASSQDLVRRTEAFF
>NA|TRBJ2-1|TRBV6-5|NA
TGTGCCGTCCAGGGCCGCAGCTCCTACAATGAGCAGTTCTTC
CAVQGRSSYNEQFF
>NA|TRBJ2-1|TRBV9|TRBD2
TGTGCCAGCAGCACCATGGGGAGGGCCTCTAGCTCCTACAATGAGCAGTTCTTC
CASSTMGRASSSYNEQFF
>few|TRBJ1-1|TRBV12-3/TRBV12-4|NA
TGTGCCAGCAGTCAGGCCCGCCCTGAAGCTTTCTTT
CASSQARPEAFF
>NA|TRBJ1-2|TRBV28|NA
TGTGCCAGCAGGCCGGTCAAGATCTATGGCTACACCTTC
CASRPVKIYGYTF
>NA|TRBJ2-1|TRBV14|NA
TGTGCCAGCAGCACTCGACTTGCCGGGAGTCAGCGTGATGAGCAGTTCTTC
CASSTRLAGSQRDEQFF
>few|TRBJ2-7|TRBV7-2|TRBD1
TGTGCCAGCAGCTTAGGGGGGACAGGGGGCTACGAGCAGTACTTC
CASSLGGTGGYEQYF
>NA|TRBJ2-1|TRBV7-2|TRBD2
TGTGCCAGCAGCTTAGCGGGAGGGCCGAATGAGCAGTTCTTC
CASSLAGGPNEQFF
>NA|TRBJ2-3|TRBV6-5|TRBD1
TGTGCCAGCAGCCTCCAGGGGGGCACAGATACGCAGTATTTT
CASSLQGGTDTQYF
>NA|TRBJ1-1|TRBV10-3|TRBD1
TGTGCCATCAGGGAGGGACAGCGTAACACTGAAGCTTTCTTT
CAIREGQRNTEAFF
>NA|TRBJ2-7|TRBV3-1/TRBV3-2|NA
TGTGCCAGCAGCCAACCAGGGAAGGCATCTCGGACCTACGAGCAGTACTTC
CASSQPGKASRTYEQYF
>NA|TRBJ2-3|TRBV3-1/TRBV3-2|TRBD1
TGTGCCAGCAGCCACCCGGGACAGGGTGACACAGATACGCAGTATTTT
CASSHPGQGDTDTQYF
>NA|TRBJ2-3|TRBV6-4|TRBD2
TGTGCCAGCAGTGTGACTAGCGACACAGATACGCAGTATTTT
CASSVTSDTDTQYF
>NA|TRBJ2-1|TRBV5-1|NA
TGCGCCAGCAGTTCGGGCTCGGAGGATGAGCAGTTCTTC
CASSSGSEDEQFF
>NA|TRBJ2-5|TRBV6-6|TRBD2
TGTGCCAGCAGCACCCGGGACGGGACCGGGACTAGCGGGATTTACTTAGAGACCCAGTACTTC
CASSTRDGTGTSGIYLETQYF
>NA|TRBJ2-7|TRBV28|TRBD1
TGTGCCACCACGGGACAGGGGCCCGGTCTATACGAGCAGTACTTC
CATTGQGPGLYEQYF
>NA|TRBJ2-6|TRBV5-6|NA
TGTGCCAGCAGCTTGCGAGGATCTGGGGCCAACGTCCTGACTTTC
CASSLRGSGANVLTF
>NA|TRBJ2-7|TRBV3-1/TRBV3-2|TRBD2
TGTGCCAGCAGCTCCCTGACTAGCGGGAGGGCGCTGCCGCAGTACTTC
CASSSLTSGRALPQYF
>NA|TRBJ1-6|TRBV6-4|NA
TGTGCCAGCAGTGACTTCAGTAATTCACCCCTCCACTTT
CASSDFSNSPLHF
>once|TRBJ2-1|TRBV7-9|NA
TGTGCCAGCAGCTTAGTCGCACTAGTAGGTGAGCAGTTCTTC
CASSLVALVGEQFF